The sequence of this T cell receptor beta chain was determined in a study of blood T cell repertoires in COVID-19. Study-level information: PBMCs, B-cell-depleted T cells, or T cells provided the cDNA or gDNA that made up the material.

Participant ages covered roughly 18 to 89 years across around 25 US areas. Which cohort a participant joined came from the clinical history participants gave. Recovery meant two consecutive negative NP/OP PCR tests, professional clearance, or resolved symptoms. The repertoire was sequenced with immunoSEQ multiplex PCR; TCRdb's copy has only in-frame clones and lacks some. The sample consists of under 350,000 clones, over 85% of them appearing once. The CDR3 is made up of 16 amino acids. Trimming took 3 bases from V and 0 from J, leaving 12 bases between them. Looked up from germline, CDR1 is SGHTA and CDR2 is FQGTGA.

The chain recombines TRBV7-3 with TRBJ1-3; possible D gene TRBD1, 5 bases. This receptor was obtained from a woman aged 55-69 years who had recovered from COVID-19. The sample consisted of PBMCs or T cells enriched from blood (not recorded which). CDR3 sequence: CASSLGSGNSGNTIYF. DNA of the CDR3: TGTGCCAGCAGCTTGGGGTCAGGGAACTCTGGAAACACCATATATTTT. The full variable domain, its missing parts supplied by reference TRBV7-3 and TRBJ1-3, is GAGVSQTPSNKVTEKGKYVELRCDPISGHTALYWYRQSLGQGPEFLIYFQGTGAADDSGLPNDRFFAVRPEGSVSTLKIQRTERGDSAVYLCASSLGSGNSGNTIYFGEGSWLTVV.